A selection of T cell receptor beta chains follows, all from one sample in a study of PD-1 blockade in mismatch repair-deficient tumors. The table came from immunoSEQ multiplex PCR; TCRdb's copy has only in-frame clones and leaves some out. This table holds just over 25,000 clones, approximately 88% found once. The starting material was PBMCs, obtained before pembrolizumab treatment. Receptors originate from an adult with mismatch repair-deficient cancer. CDR3s include the opening cysteine and the closing phenylalanine or tryptophan. The D gene is left open where the match is weak. For some rows the clone size is stated as once, few or many, or as a class when expanded; others skip it.

TRBV28	NA	TRBJ1-5	TRBD1	TGTGCCAGCAGACCTGGACAGGGAGGCCAGCCCCAGCATTTT	CASRPGQGGQPQHF
TRBV28	NA	TRBJ1-5	TRBD1	TGTGCCAGCCTTGGGACAGCTAGCTATCAGCCCCAGCATTTT	CASLGTASYQPQHF
TRBV15	NA	TRBJ2-7	TRBD2	TGTGCCACCAGCAACTTAGCGGGAGGGCCCCTTTCCTACGAGCAGTACTTC	CATSNLAGGPLSYEQYF
TRBV9	NA	TRBJ2-3	TRBD2	TGTGCCAGCAGCGTGCATACCGGGACTAGCGCAGATACGCAGTATTTT	CASSVHTGTSADTQYF
TRBV2	NA	TRBJ1-5	NA	TGTGCCAGCAGTCAACATCGCCAAGTAAATCAGCCCCAGCATTTT	CASSQHRQVNQPQHF
TRBV7-9	NA	TRBJ2-3	NA	TGTGCCAGCAGCTTAGCGAGCGTCACAGATACGCAGTATTTT	CASSLASVTDTQYF
TRBV9	NA	TRBJ1-1	NA	TGTGCCAGCAGCGCTCAGGAGGGGAACACTGAAGCTTTCTTT	CASSAQEGNTEAFF
TRBV30	few	TRBJ2-3	NA	TGTGCCTGGAGTTCGGGCCCAGGGGGGTCTCAGTATTTT	CAWSSGPGGSQYF
TRBV6-5	NA	TRBJ1-1	NA	TGTGCCAGCAGTTACTCTACAGGGCTATCCACTGAAGCTTTCTTT	CASSYSTGLSTEAFF
TRBV7-3	NA	TRBJ2-7	NA	TGTGCCAGCAGCCGGGACATAGTGGCCGAGCAGTACTTC	CASSRDIVAEQYF
TRBV29-1	NA	TRBJ1-5	TRBD1	TGCAGCGCCGCACAGGGGTTCAGTCAGCCCCAGCATTTT	CSAAQGFSQPQHF
TRBV5-4	NA	TRBJ1-1	TRBD1	TGTGCCAGCAGCTTGACAGGGGCGAACACTGAAGCTTTCTTT	CASSLTGANTEAFF
TRBV5-1	NA	TRBJ1-6	TRBD1	TGCGCCAGCAGCCCGCGGACAGGGGACACCCTCCACTTT	CASSPRTGDTLHF
TRBV5-4	NA	TRBJ2-5	TRBD1	TGTGCCAGCAGCTTGGGGGACAGGGACGGAGAGACCCAGTACTTC	CASSLGDRDGETQYF
TRBV5-1	NA	TRBJ1-4	TRBD1	TGCGCCAGCAGCTTGGGGCAGGGGGCAACTAATGAAAAACTGTTTTTT	CASSLGQGATNEKLFF
TRBV15	few	TRBJ2-7	NA	TGTGCCACCAGCAGAGAAGGTCGGCGGGGGCCCTACGAGCAGTACTTC	CATSREGRRGPYEQYF
TRBV7-9	NA	TRBJ2-1	TRBD2	TGTGCCAGCAGCTCCGTGAGGACTAGCGCTACCTACAATGAGCAGTTCTTC	CASSSVRTSATYNEQFF
TRBV2	NA	TRBJ2-1	TRBD2	TGTGCCAGCACCGCGGGACTAGCGGGAGTTCGGTTCTTC	CASTAGLAGVRFF
TRBV5-1	NA	TRBJ2-2	NA	TGCGCCAGCAGCTTGGGGGCAGCAGGGACCGGGGAGCTGTTTTTT	CASSLGAAGTGELFF
TRBV28	NA	TRBJ1-3	TRBD1	TGTGCCAGCAGTTTAGATCCCCCAGGGGGCGCTGGAAACACCATATATTTT	CASSLDPPGGAGNTIYF
TRBV28	NA	TRBJ2-1	TRBD2	TGTGCCAGCACCCCTGGGCTAGCGGGAGGTAGGCAGTTCTTC	CASTPGLAGGRQFF
TRBV9	NA	TRBJ1-1	TRBD1	TGTGCCAGCAGCAAATCAGGGGGCTTGGACACTGAAGCTTTCTTT	CASSKSGGLDTEAFF
TRBV9	few	TRBJ1-2	TRBD1	TGTGCCAGCAGCGCATTCGGACAGGGAAATGGCTACACCTTC	CASSAFGQGNGYTF
TRBV9	NA	TRBJ1-6	NA	TGTGCCAGCAGCGTATTAGACTTTTCACCCCTCCACTTT	CASSVLDFSPLHF
TRBV29-1	NA	TRBJ2-3	TRBD2	TGCAGCGTGGCACTAGCGGGAGGTTTAGATACGCAGTATTTT	CSVALAGGLDTQYF
TRBV12-5	NA	TRBJ2-4	NA	TGTGCTAGTGGTTTGCTTGGCGGGGTGACCAAAAACATTCAGTACTTC	CASGLLGGVTKNIQYF
TRBV6-5	NA	TRBJ2-7	TRBD2	TGTGCCAGCAGTTTTAGCGGGAGATCCGAAGCCTACTTC	CASSFSGRSEAYF
TRBV7-2	once	TRBJ1-6	TRBD1	TGTGCCAGCAGCTTGAGGACAGGGGGATCACCCCTCCACTTT	CASSLRTGGSPLHF